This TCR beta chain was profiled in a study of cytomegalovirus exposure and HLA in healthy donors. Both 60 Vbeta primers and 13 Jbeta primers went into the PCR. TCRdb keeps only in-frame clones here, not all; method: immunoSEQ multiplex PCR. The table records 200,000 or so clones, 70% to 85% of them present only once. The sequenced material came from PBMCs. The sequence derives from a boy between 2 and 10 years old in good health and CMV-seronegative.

The DNA of the CDR3 is TGTGCCAGCAGCGTAGCAGGGAACCGAAACACCATATATTTT. It translates to CASSVAGNRNTIYF. The V call is TRBV9, the J call TRBJ1-3, with TRBD1 as a possible D gene (5 bases). V lost 0 bases and J lost 5, with 9 bases in between. Germline V CDR1 and CDR2: SGDLS, YYNGEE. This CDR3 comprises 14 residues.